The 26 T cell receptor beta chains given below trace back to one sample, sequenced in a study of patients and donors after allogeneic stem cell transplantation (dated by TCRdb to 2018 to 2021). Receptors were amplified or captured by RT-PCR. For sequencing, a NextSeq 550 was employed. TCRdb's own reprocessing of the public reads used fastp at Q25 and MiXCR and kept productive beta chains. Rows with a matching CDR3 protein are joined into one entry that keeps the most common DNA and genes. The sample table records 100,000 to 120,000 distinct CDR3 sequences; approximately 40% of these occur just once. 27% of the sample lies in the top ten. Sequencing was carried out using blood, either unsorted or a sorted T cell fraction (not recorded which). The source is a human donor who was either an allogeneic HSCT recipient or a stem cell or donor lymphocyte infusion donor (not recorded which). It is not recorded whose cells these are; they may come from a transplant donor.

This clonotype was counted a few times. The V and J genes are TRBV6-4 and TRBJ2-1, with TRBD2 matching 10 bases. V trimming: 3 bases; J trimming: 5 bases; junction bases outside the gene matches: 1. Per the germline V gene, CDR1 is MRHNA and CDR2 is SNTAGT. The CDR3 runs to 14 residues. CDR3 DNA: TGTGCCAGCAGTGATCTAGCGGGAGACAATGAGCAGTTCTTC. It encodes CASSDLAGDNEQFF.

The rearrangement uses TRBV9 and TRBJ1-2; no definite D call. Germline assignment: CDR1 SGDLS and CDR2 YYNGEE. Trimming removed 0 bases from V and 6 bases from J, with 9 bases in between. CDR3 size: 13 residues. CDR3 region: CASSVGRVNGYTF. The DNA for the CDR3 is TGTGCCAGCAGCGTAGGGAGGGTAAATGGCTACACCTTC.

This clonotype appeared a few times. The chain links TRBV6-5 to TRBJ1-4; D is possibly TRBD1 (5 bases). Per germline, CDR1 MNHEY and CDR2 SVGAGI. The ends were cut back, 3 bases at V and 7 bases at J, with 9 bases in the middle. The length of the CDR3 is 13 residues. Here the CDR3 reads CASSYGGGEKLFF. The CDR3 region has the DNA TGTGCCAGCAGTTATGGGGGGGGTGAAAAACTGTTTTTT.

The rearrangement uses TRBV6-2 or TRBV6-3 and TRBJ2-2; the match to TRBD1 covers 7 bases. Germline V gene lookup returns CDR1 MNHEY and CDR2 SVGEGT. The CDR3 consists of 13 residues. After removal of 2 bases from V and 12 bases from J, the junction contained 6 bases not matched to a gene. CDR3 region: CASSYPDRDQLFF. The CDR3 bases are TGTGCCAGCAGTTACCCAGACAGGGACCAGCTGTTTTTT.

As to this clonotype: The junction departs from germline at one end; a sequencing error may be responsible. CDR3 DNA: TGCAGTGCTATAGTGGGGGGGAGGACAGGTGAAAGCTTC. Translating gives CSAIVGGRTGESF. This rearrangement joins TRBV20-1 to TRBJ2-1; D assignment may be TRBD1 or TRBD2 (7 bases each). Germline values: CDR1 DFQATT, CDR2 SNEGSKA (reference sequence). The CDR3 spans 13 residues.

This clonotype came up many times. The chain joins TRBV28 to TRBJ1-2; D gene unclear. CDR3 size: 13 residues. V was pared by 8 bases and J by 4 bases, with 14 bases between. Germline V gene lookup returns CDR1 MDHEN and CDR2 SYDVKM. Here the CDR3 reads CASGVRSVYGYTF. The CDR3 DNA sequence: TGTGCCAGCGGCGTCAGGTCCGTCTATGGCTACACCTTC.

In its sample, this clonotype was seen many times. This chain uses TRBV20-1 with TRBJ1-3, with 7 positions matching TRBD1. After removal of 5 bases from V and 6 bases from J, the junction contained 4 bases not matched to a gene. Per the germline V gene, CDR1 is DFQATT and CDR2 is SNEGSKA (reference sequence). The CDR3 consists of 12 residues. CDR3 residues: CSAPQGSNTIYF. The CDR3 DNA reads TGCAGTGCTCCACAGGGGTCAAACACCATATATTTT.

In nucleotides, the CDR3 is TGTGCCACCAGTGCAGGGGGAGGGCAGCCGGGAAATGAGCAGTTCTTC. Translating gives CATSAGGGQPGNEQFF. The gene calls are TRBV24-1 and TRBJ2-1; the D call may be TRBD1 or TRBD2 (7 bases each). The CDR3 spans 16 residues. With 5 bases removed from V and 7 bases from J, the gap between germline ends came to 20 bases. The germline V gene has CDR1 KGHDR and CDR2 SFDVKD.

The chain recombines TRBV4-2 with TRBJ1-6, with D possibly matching TRBD1 (5 bases). Trimming left V 2 bases short and J 7 bases short, with 15 bases between. Germline assignment: CDR1 LGHNA and CDR2 YNFKEQ. The CDR3 runs 16 residues. The CDR3 loop is CASSQYPGTGNSPLHF. CDR3 coding DNA: TGTGCCAGCAGCCAATATCCCGGGACGGGCAATTCACCCCTCCACTTT.

The chain employs TRBV10-3 and TRBJ1-1, with 7 nucleotides matching TRBD1. The germline V gene has CDR1 ENHRY and CDR2 SYGVKD. The CDR3 spans 13 residues. After removal of 4 bases from V and 5 bases from J, the junction contained 4 bases not matched to a gene. The CDR3 DNA follows: TGTGCCATCAGTGGAGGGGGCATGACTGAAGCTTTCTTT. Protein product: CAISGGGMTEAFF.

This clonotype has just a few counts. The chain joins TRBV29-1 to TRBJ1-1; D might be TRBD1 (5 bases). The V gene lost 4 bases and the J gene lost 0 bases, with 15 bases spanning the gap. This CDR3 comprises 15 residues. Germline loops: CDR1 SQVTM, CDR2 ANQGSEA. CDR3 in DNA: TGCAGCGTTGGAAGTGTAGGGGCGGTGAACACTGAAGCTTTCTTT. Translating gives CSVGSVGAVNTEAFF.

A few counts support this clonotype. The V and J genes are TRBV12-3 or TRBV12-4 and TRBJ1-2; D is possibly TRBD1 (5 bases). V dropped 6 bases and J dropped 6 bases, with 14 bases sitting between them. The CDR3 spans 13 residues. DNA for the CDR3: TGTGCCAGCAGCACCGGGACCACTGATGGCTACACCTTC. Amino acids: CASSTGTTDGYTF.

This clonotype appeared many times. The V call is TRBV6-5, the J call TRBJ2-1; no firm D call. The CDR3 runs to 14 residues. Germline CDR1 MNHEY, CDR2 SVGAGI. V shed 0 bases and J shed 8 bases, with 11 bases lying between them. The DNA of the CDR3 is TGTGCCAGCAGTTACTCCCGGAAAGTCGATGAGCAGTTCTTC. This gives the protein CASSYSRKVDEQFF.

This sequence joins TRBV10-3 and TRBJ1-5; 10 nucleotides line up with TRBD1. The CDR3 length is 16 residues. Germline CDR1 is ENHRY and CDR2 is SYGVKD. Trimming cost V 0 bases and J 2 bases; bases outside gene matches: 1. The CDR3 sequence: CAISESGTGGNQPQHF. The CDR3 DNA sequence: TGTGCCATCAGTGAGTCCGGGACAGGGGGCAATCAGCCCCAGCATTTT.

The gene calls are TRBV5-1 and TRBJ1-5; no clear D. The ends were cut back, 1 base at V and 3 bases at J, with 11 bases in the middle. Germline V gene sequence: CDR1 SGHRS, CDR2 YFSETQ. The CDR3 is 15 amino acids. The DNA of the CDR3 is TGCGCCAGCAGCTTGAATGGATCCCCCAATCAGCCCCAGCATTTT. This sequence encodes CASSLNGSPNQPQHF.

This clonotype was seen more than once but under ten times. The chain links TRBV10-3 to TRBJ1-1, with D perhaps TRBD1 (6 bases). This CDR3 spans 14 amino acids. Trimming cost V 4 bases and J 4 bases, with 13 bases left between them. CDR1 is ENHRY and CDR2 is SYGVKD in the germline V gene. This CDR3 reads CAISGGPRATEAFF. CDR3 DNA: TGTGCCATCAGTGGGGGGCCTAGGGCCACTGAAGCTTTCTTT.

This clonotype came up once. V usage is TRBV7-3 and J usage is TRBJ2-1; 10 bases match TRBD2. Trimming cost V 5 bases and J 4 bases; bases outside gene matches: 5. The CDR3 is 15 amino acids. Germline V CDR1 and CDR2: SGHTA, FQGTGA. This CDR3 is CASSPWTSGYNEQFF. The CDR3 region has the DNA TGTGCCAGCAGCCCCTGGACTAGCGGATACAATGAGCAGTTCTTC. The complete variable domain, with remaining parts taken from reference TRBV7-3 and TRBJ2-1, reads GAGVSQTPSNKVTEKGKYVELRCDPISGHTALYWYRQSLGQGPEFLIYFQGTGAADDSGLPNDRFFAVRPEGSVSTLKIQRTERGDSAVYLCASSPWTSGYNEQFFGPGTRLTVL.

The chain has TRBV6-1 and TRBJ2-7, with TRBD2 matching over 7 bases. This CDR3 spans 14 amino acids. V gave up 2 bases and J gave up 2 bases; unmatched junction bases: 3. CDR1 is MNHNS and CDR2 is SASEGT in the germline V gene. Here the CDR3 reads CASSEFLAAYEQYF. CDR3 coding DNA: TGTGCCAGCAGTGAATTCCTAGCGGCCTACGAGCAGTACTTC.

DNA for the CDR3: TGCGCCAGCAGCCAAGCACTAGCGGGGGGCGGGGAGCTGTTTTTT. Residues: CASSQALAGGGELFF. The chain combines TRBV4-3 with TRBJ2-2, with 12 bases that match TRBD2. The V and J ends lost 1 base and 7 bases, in that order; junction bases with no gene match: 1. Germline CDR1 reads LGHNA; CDR2 reads YSLEER. The CDR3 is made up of 15 amino acids.

This chain connects TRBV7-2 to TRBJ2-1, with TRBD2 matching 9 bases. Germline V gene sequence: CDR1 SGHTA, CDR2 FQGNSA. There are 14 residues in the CDR3. The ends lost 3 bases at V and 10 bases at J; junction bases unmatched: 7. The CDR3 DNA sequence: TGTGCCAGCAGCTTTCTAGCGGGACCGAGCGAGCAGTTCTTC. Translating gives CASSFLAGPSEQFF.

The V and J genes are TRBV6-1 and TRBJ1-1; TRBD1 agrees at 10 bases. CDR1 is MNHNS and CDR2 is SASEGT in the germline V gene. Trimming at V came to 6 bases and at J to 7 bases, leaving 8 bases not matched to a gene. The CDR3 has 14 residues. CDR3 nucleotide sequence: TGTGCCAGCAGCCGGACAGGGGGACTATATGAAGCTTTCTTT. Protein product: CASSRTGGLYEAFF.

V usage is TRBV6-5 and J usage is TRBJ1-1, with D possibly matching TRBD1 (5 bases). The CDR3 runs 13 residues. V gave up 7 bases and J gave up 4 bases, with 13 bases separating them. Germline CDR1 is MNHEY and CDR2 is SVGAGI. This CDR3 is CASKRQQGTEAFF. The CDR3 DNA reads TGTGCCAGCAAAAGACAGCAGGGCACTGAAGCTTTCTTT.

This clonotype was seen more than once but under ten times. The chain recombines TRBV7-2 with TRBJ2-4; tentative D call: TRBD2 (6 bases). The V end was cut by 1 base, the J end by 6 bases, with 10 bases between. Germline loops: CDR1 SGHTA, CDR2 FQGNSA. The length of the CDR3 is 14 residues. The CDR3 sequence: CASSLGGTVNIQYF. CDR3 bases: TGTGCCAGCAGCTTAGGCGGGACTGTAAACATTCAGTACTTC.

The chain combines TRBV10-3 with TRBJ2-5; no reliable D call. Trimming removed 7 bases at V and 1 base at J, with 10 bases between. CDR3 size: 13 residues. Germline V CDR1 and CDR2: ENHRY, SYGVKD. CDR3 sequence (DNA): TGTGCCATCAAGCCGGGCCCCCAAGAGACCCAGTACTTC. The encoded protein is CAIKPGPQETQYF.

The chain is built from TRBV6-2 or TRBV6-3 and TRBJ1-5, with 9 bases fitting TRBD1. The CDR3 spans 17 residues. The germline CDR1 and CDR2 sequences are MNHEY and SVGEGT. The J segment lost 5 bases and the V segment lost 4 bases, leaving 12 bases of the junction unmatched. The CDR3 DNA follows: TGTGCCAGCAGTTCTCGAGAGGGACAGGGTGTGCATCAGCCCCAGCATTTT. Its protein product is CASSSREGQGVHQPQHF.

The chain is built from TRBV20-1 and TRBJ2-1, with TRBD2 as a possible D gene (6 bases). CDR1 is DFQATT and CDR2 is SNEGSKA in the germline V gene (reference sequence). V dropped 5 bases and J dropped 8 bases, with 22 bases sitting between them. The CDR3 length is 15 residues. The CDR3 nucleotides are TGCAGTGCTGGGCCGGACTATCCGTTCTTCGATGAGCAGTTCTTC. Translated: CSAGPDYPFFDEQFF.